Shown below are 10 T cell receptor beta chains from a single sample sequenced in a study of blood T cell repertoires in COVID-19. TCRdb's table, derived via immunoSEQ multiplex PCR, lists solely in-frame clones and lacks some. The data show 200,000 to 250,000 clones, roughly 90% seen once. The sample was peripheral blood. The receptors were gathered from a woman in her thirties or forties with acute or convalescent COVID-19.

The chain links TRBV19 to TRBJ1-1, with D possibly being TRBD1 (5 bases). There are 14 residues in the CDR3. From germline, CDR1 is LNHDA and CDR2 SQIVND (reference sequence). The V end was cut by 10 bases, the J end by 5 bases, with 20 bases between. CDR3 residues: CATHTGGARTEAFF. The CDR3 DNA reads as TGTGCCACACACACCGGAGGGGCTCGGACTGAAGCTTTCTTT.

The rearrangement links TRBV2 to TRBJ2-4, with a tentative D call TRBD2 (6 bases). This CDR3 spans 14 amino acids. V lost 6 bases to trimming and J lost 0 bases, with 9 bases between them. Germline V gene sequence: CDR1 SNHLY, CDR2 FYNNEI. The CDR3 loop reads CASSLGLAKNIQYF. The CDR3 DNA reads as TGTGCCAGCAGCCTGGGACTAGCCAAAAACATTCAGTACTTC.

The chain couples TRBV2 to TRBJ2-7; 9 bases fit TRBD1. Germline V lookup: CDR1 SNHLY, CDR2 FYNNEI. Trimming at V came to 5 bases and at J to 1 base, leaving 9 bases not matched to a gene. The CDR3 has 16 residues. CDR3 region: CASSPLGGTGSYEQYV. As DNA, the CDR3 is TGTGCCAGCAGTCCACTCGGAGGGACAGGGTCCTACGAGCAGTACGTC.

The J gene is TRBJ2-5, the V gene TRBV5-1, with D hard to call. In germline, CDR1 is SGHRS, CDR2 YFSETQ. This CDR3 region has 17 residues. Trimming removed 1 base at V and 5 bases at J, with 21 bases between. CDR3 nucleotides: TGCGCCAGCAGCTTGTCAGGCCGCCCTACCTTCTTGGAGACCCAGTACTTC. Its translation: CASSLSGRPTFLETQYF.

The chain uses TRBV12-3 or TRBV12-4 and TRBJ1-1; TRBD1 might be the D (5 bases). The CDR3 has 11 residues. V lost 6 bases and J 10 bases, leaving 12 bases between the germline ends. CDR3 in DNA: TGTGCCAGCAGCATAGGGGTAGGAGCTTTCTTT. Residues: CASSIGVGAFF.

This chain uses TRBV6-1 with TRBJ2-1, with D tentatively TRBD1 (6 bases). This CDR3 is 15 amino acids long. Trimming left V 2 bases short and J 8 bases short, with 16 bases between. CDR1 and CDR2 (germline): MNHNS, SASEGT. The CDR3 DNA follows: TGTGCCAGCAGTGAAAGCATTACAGGGTTAGATGAGCAGTTCTTC. Its translation: CASSESITGLDEQFF.

The chain links TRBV2 to TRBJ2-3; D might be TRBD2 (5 bases). CDR1 and CDR2 from the germline V gene are SNHLY and FYNNEI. The CDR3 is 15 amino acids. Trimming stripped 6 bases from V and 4 bases from J, with 17 bases between. The CDR3 DNA reads as TGTGCCAGCAGCTACCGGGATAGCCAAGCAGATACGCAGTATTTT. Translating it yields CASSYRDSQADTQYF.

In its sample, this clone was seen a few times. This sequence joins TRBV2 and TRBJ1-4, with TRBD1 matching 8 bases. Germline lookup yields CDR1 SNHLY and CDR2 FYNNEI. The CDR3 consists of 14 residues. Losses at the gene ends were 6 bases for V and 4 bases for J; bases not matched to a gene: 4. The CDR3 bases are TGTGCCAGCAGGTCAGGGGGCGGTAATGAAAAACTGTTTTTT. Its translation: CASRSGGGNEKLFF.

This clone was seen once. The chain has TRBV11-2 and TRBJ2-7; no firm D call. The CDR3 runs 13 residues. Germline values: CDR1 SGHAT, CDR2 FQNNGV. The V end was cut by 1 base, the J end by 5 bases, with 9 bases between. In DNA, the CDR3 is TGTGCCAGCAGCTTAGGGTTTCAGGACGAGCAGTACGTC. Residues: CASSLGFQDEQYV.

In this sample, this clone turned up a few times. The chain is built from TRBV10-1 and TRBJ2-1, with a weak D call TRBD2 (6 bases). The V and J ends lost 0 bases and 6 bases respectively, with 18 bases between them. Germline CDR1 and CDR2: WNHNN and SYGVQD (reference sequence). There are 17 residues in the CDR3. CDR3 coding DNA: TGCGCCAGCAGTGAGTCTAGGCGGGGCACTCTTCGCAATGAGCAGTTCTTC. Protein: CASSESRRGTLRNEQFF.